Shown below are 20 T cell receptor beta chains from a single sample sequenced in a study of CD8 T cells in ankylosing spondylitis. From the 5' RACE reads, TCRdb called clonotypes with MiXCR, one entry per CDR3 protein. This sample has 250,000 to 400,000 distinct CDR3 sequences, with approximately 10% found just once. Input material: blood, either unsorted or a sorted T cell fraction (not recorded which). The receptors originated from a female donor with ankylosing spondylitis or in good health (not recorded which).

Only a few counts were recorded for this clonotype. The chain combines TRBV27 with TRBJ2-3; D is ambiguous. Trimming cost V 6 bases and J 1 base, with 8 bases left between them. The CDR3 totals 13 residues. Germline CDR1 reads MNHEY; CDR2 reads SMNVEV (reference sequence). Here the CDR3 DNA reads TGTGCCAGCAGGCGCAGTCGCACAGATACGCAGTATTTT. This codes for CASRRSRTDTQYF.

In this sample, this clonotype turned up many times. The V call is TRBV6-1, the J call TRBJ1-6; D possibly corresponds to TRBD1 (6 bases). V gave up 6 bases and J gave up 7 bases, with 13 bases separating them. The CDR3 spans 14 residues. CDR1 is MNHNS, CDR2 SASEGT, per germline. The CDR3 protein is CASRPQGGNSPLHF. The CDR3 DNA reads as TGTGCCAGCAGACCACAGGGTGGGAATTCACCCCTCCACTTT.

On this clonotype itself: This could be a read error, since a much larger clone is one nucleotide away. The rearrangement links TRBV7-2 to TRBJ2-5, with 10 bases that match TRBD2. Germline CDR1 reads SGHTA; CDR2 reads FQGNSA. This CDR3 is built from 14 residues. The CDR3 nucleotides are TGTGCCAGCAGCTTACAAGCGGGAGGGGAGACCAAGTACTTC. This sequence encodes CASSLQAGGETKYF.

This chain connects TRBV30 to TRBJ2-1; D might be TRBD1 or TRBD2, each matching 6 bases. The CDR3 loop spans 14 amino acids. In germline, CDR1 is GTSNPN, CDR2 SVGIG (reference sequence). Trimming took 0 bases from V and 6 from J, leaving 12 bases between them. CDR3 nucleotides: TGTGCCTGGAGTGTACGGGGGCAGCGCAATGAGCAGTTCTTC. It translates to CAWSVRGQRNEQFF. The entire variable domain, with the rest obtained from reference TRBV30 and TRBJ2-1, is as follows: SQTIHQWPATLVQPVGSPLSLECTVEGTSNPNLYWYRQAAGRGLQLLFYSVGIGQISSEVPQNLSASRPQDRQFILSSKKLLLSDSGFYLCAWSVRGQRNEQFFGPGTRLTVL.

This clonotype was detected ten times or more. CDR3 DNA: TGCAGTGCTAGAGGACTGACCTACGAGCAGTACTTC. Its translation is CSARGLTYEQYF. The gene calls are TRBV20-1 and TRBJ2-7, with D unclear. Trimming removed 1 base at V and 2 bases at J, with 6 bases between. Germline CDR1 is DFQATT and CDR2 is SNEGSKA (reference sequence). This CDR3 region has 12 residues.

This clonotype was counted many times. This chain connects TRBV3-1 to TRBJ1-1; 7 bases map to TRBD1. Losses at the gene ends were 5 bases for V and 5 bases for J; bases not matched to a gene: 8. The CDR3 runs 14 residues. CDR1 LGHDT and CDR2 YNNKEL come from the germline V gene (reference sequence). The DNA for the CDR3 is TGTGCCAGCAGCTTCCGACAGGGAAGTACTGAAGCTTTCTTT. It codes for CASSFRQGSTEAFF.

On this clonotype itself: A much larger clone is a single base away; this may be a read error. V gene TRBV5-1 combines with J gene TRBJ1-2; D ambiguous. Germline CDR1 reads SGHRS; CDR2 reads YFSETQ. The CDR3 runs 13 residues. The CDR3 loop reads CASSEEGFYGDTF. The CDR3 bases are TGCGCCAGCAGCGAGGAGGGCTTCTATGGCGACACCTTC.

This clonotype has a count of ten or more. The J gene is TRBJ2-7, the V gene TRBV15, with a weak D call TRBD1 (6 bases). Germline values: CDR1 LNHNV, CDR2 YYDKDF (reference sequence). With 1 base removed from V and 2 bases from J, the gap between germline ends came to 9 bases. CDR3 length: 14 amino acids. Written as DNA, the CDR3 is TGTGCCACCAGCAGAGTACAGGGAACCTACGAGCAGTACTTC. This codes for CATSRVQGTYEQYF.

This clonotype has a handful of counts. The V call is TRBV6-6, the J call TRBJ2-7, with D perhaps matching TRBD1 or TRBD2 (5 bases each). The CDR3 runs 12 residues. V was clipped by 10 bases and J by 3 bases, with 13 bases between them. Germline V gene sequence: CDR1 MNHNY, CDR2 SVGAGI (reference sequence). The CDR3 DNA reads TGTGCCACCCGGGACGGAGACTACGAGCAGTACTTC. Translating gives CATRDGDYEQYF.

In this sample, this clonotype turned up a few times. V gene TRBV10-2 combines with J gene TRBJ1-1, with D perhaps matching TRBD1 (5 bases). Deletions cut 8 bases from V and 1 base from J, with 11 bases between. The CDR3 extends over 13 amino acids. The germline V gene encodes CDR1 WSHSY and CDR2 SAAADI. The CDR3 is CASRVQGNTEAFF. CDR3 nucleotides: TGCGCCAGCCGGGTTCAGGGGAACACTGAAGCTTTCTTT.

There are a few counts of this clonotype. The J gene is TRBJ2-3, the V gene TRBV11-3; the match to TRBD2 covers 10 bases. Germline V gives CDR1 SGHNT, CDR2 YENEEA. CDR3 length: 16 residues. J gave up 4 bases and V 3 bases, and 7 bases lay outside the gene matches. The CDR3 DNA sequence: TGTGCCAGCAGCTTGGCGAGCGGGGGGGTCGCAGATACGCAGTATTTT. Translating gives CASSLASGGVADTQYF.

V usage is TRBV5-5 and J usage is TRBJ2-3; possibly TRBD1 for D (5 bases). Germline V gene data show CDR1 as SGHKS and CDR2 as YYEKEE (reference sequence). Trimming took off 2 bases at V and 3 bases at J, with 10 bases between the two ends. This CDR3 has 14 residues. This chain's CDR3 is CASSFTGDTDTQYF. The CDR3 region has the DNA TGTGCCAGCAGCTTTACAGGAGATACAGATACGCAGTATTTT.

The chain uses TRBV6-1 and TRBJ1-2; 9 nucleotides line up with TRBD1. The CDR3 is made up of 16 amino acids. CDR1 and CDR2 (germline): MNHNS, SASEGT. Trimming cost V 6 bases and J 0 bases; bases outside gene matches: 8. In nucleotides, the CDR3 is TGTGCCAGCAGAGAGCCGGGACAGGGATCTAACTATGGCTACACCTTC. It is translated as CASREPGQGSNYGYTF.

In its sample, this clonotype was seen a few times. The chain is built from TRBV7-9 and TRBJ2-6; the match to TRBD1 covers 10 bases. There are 17 residues in the CDR3. J was trimmed by 4 bases and V by 2 bases; bases with no gene match: 5. The V gene's germline CDR1 is SEHNR and CDR2 FQNEAQ (reference sequence). CDR3 amino acids: CASSLWGQGKGANVLTF. As DNA, the CDR3 is TGTGCCAGCAGCTTATGGGGACAGGGGAAGGGGGCCAACGTCCTGACTTTC. Filled out from reference TRBV7-9 and TRBJ2-6, the complete variable domain reads DTGVSQNPRHKITKRGQNVTFRCDPISEHNRLYWYRQTLGQGPEFLTYFQNEAQLEKSRLLSDRFSAERPKGSFSTLEIQRTEQGDSAMYLCASSLWGQGKGANVLTFGAGSRLTVL.

The chain has TRBV7-2 and TRBJ2-7; the D is unclear. Germline V gene data show CDR1 as SGHTA and CDR2 as FQGNSA. V shed 5 bases and J shed 0 bases, with 14 bases lying between them. The CDR3 has 15 residues. The CDR3: CASSQDRRSSYEQYF. Written as DNA, the CDR3 is TGTGCCAGCAGCCAGGACCGTCGGAGCTCCTACGAGCAGTACTTC.

This clonotype has just a few counts. This chain joins TRBV15 and TRBJ1-1, with 9 bases aligning to TRBD1. CDR3 length: 16 residues. The V gene end was trimmed by 5 bases and the J gene end by 1 base; junction bases not matched to a gene: 8. CDR1 is LNHNV, CDR2 YYDKDF, per germline (reference sequence). The CDR3, as DNA: TGTGCCACCAGCCAGGGCAGGGACAGGGCGAACACTGAAGCTTTCTTT. Amino acids: CATSQGRDRANTEAFF.

This clonotype was observed many times. The rearrangement uses TRBV20-1 and TRBJ2-4, with D unresolved. The length of the CDR3 is 13 residues. With 6 bases removed from V and 0 bases from J, the gap between germline ends came to 9 bases. Per germline, CDR1 DFQATT and CDR2 SNEGSKA (reference sequence). The CDR3 DNA reads TGCAGTGCCCTGACAATAGCCAAAAACATTCAGTACTTC. Translation: CSALTIAKNIQYF.

The chain joins TRBV7-9 to TRBJ1-1; a weak D match, TRBD1 (6 bases). Between the trimmed V and J ends, which lost 7 bases and 1 base, there was a span of 16 bases. Germline CDR1 is SEHNR and CDR2 is FQNEAQ (reference sequence). The CDR3 runs to 15 residues. CDR3: CASTEREGQNTEAFF. Written as DNA, the CDR3 is TGTGCCAGCACCGAAAGGGAGGGACAGAACACTGAAGCTTTCTTT.

This clonotype appeared many times. The chain is built from TRBV5-1 and TRBJ2-5; weak D call: TRBD1 (5 bases). The CDR3 has 14 residues. V was shortened by 0 bases and J by 3 bases, with 9 bases between the two germline ends. CDR1 and CDR2 from the germline V gene are SGHRS and YFSETQ. CDR3 nucleotides: TGCGCCAGCAGCTTGGCCTTGACAGAAGAGACCCAGTACTTC. Its translation is CASSLALTEETQYF. Full variable domain (remainder filled in from reference TRBV5-1 and TRBJ2-5): KAGVTQTPRYLIKTRGQQVTLSCSPISGHRSVSWYQQTPGQGLQFLFEYFSETQRNKGNFPGRFSGRQFSNSRSEMNVSTLELGDSALYLCASSLALTEETQYFGPGTRLLVL.

This chain links TRBV5-6 with TRBJ2-5, with 9 bases matching TRBD2. Germline V CDR1 and CDR2: SGHDT, YYEEEE. The CDR3 loop spans 16 amino acids. Germline trimming cut 4 bases from V and 5 bases from J; bases unmatched to any gene: 12. The CDR3 spells CASSGLARGLGETQYF. CDR3 bases: TGTGCCAGCAGCGGACTAGCGAGAGGTCTAGGTGAGACCCAGTACTTC.